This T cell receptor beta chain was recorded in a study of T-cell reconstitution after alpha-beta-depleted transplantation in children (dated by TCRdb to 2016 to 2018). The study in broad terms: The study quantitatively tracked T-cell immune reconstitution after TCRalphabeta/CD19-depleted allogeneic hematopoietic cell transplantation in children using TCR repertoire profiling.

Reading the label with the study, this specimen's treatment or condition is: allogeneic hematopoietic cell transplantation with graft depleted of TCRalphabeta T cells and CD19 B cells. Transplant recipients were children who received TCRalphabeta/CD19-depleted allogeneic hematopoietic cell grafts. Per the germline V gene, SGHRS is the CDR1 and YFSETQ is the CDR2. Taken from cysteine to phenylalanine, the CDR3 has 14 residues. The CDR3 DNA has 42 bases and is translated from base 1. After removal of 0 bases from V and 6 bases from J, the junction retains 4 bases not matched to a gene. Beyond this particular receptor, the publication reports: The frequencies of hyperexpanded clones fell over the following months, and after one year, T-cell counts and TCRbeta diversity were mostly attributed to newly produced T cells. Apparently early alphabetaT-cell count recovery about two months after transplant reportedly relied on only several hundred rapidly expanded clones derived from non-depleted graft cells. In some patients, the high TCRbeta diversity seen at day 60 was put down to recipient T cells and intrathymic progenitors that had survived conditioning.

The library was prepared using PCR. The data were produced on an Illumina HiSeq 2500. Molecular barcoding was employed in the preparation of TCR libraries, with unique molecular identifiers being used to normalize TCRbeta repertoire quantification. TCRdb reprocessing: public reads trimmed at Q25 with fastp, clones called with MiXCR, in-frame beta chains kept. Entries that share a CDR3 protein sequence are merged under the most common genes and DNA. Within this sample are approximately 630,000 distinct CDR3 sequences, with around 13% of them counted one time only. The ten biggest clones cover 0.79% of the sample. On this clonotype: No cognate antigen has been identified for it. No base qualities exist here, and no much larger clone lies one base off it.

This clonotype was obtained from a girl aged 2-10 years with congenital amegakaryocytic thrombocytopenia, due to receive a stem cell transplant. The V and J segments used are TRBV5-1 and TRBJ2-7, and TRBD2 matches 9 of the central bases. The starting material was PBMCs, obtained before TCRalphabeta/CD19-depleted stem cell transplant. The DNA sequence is TGCGCCAGCAGCTTGGTTTTTAGCGGGAGCGAGCAGTACTTC. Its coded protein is CASSLVFSGSEQYF.